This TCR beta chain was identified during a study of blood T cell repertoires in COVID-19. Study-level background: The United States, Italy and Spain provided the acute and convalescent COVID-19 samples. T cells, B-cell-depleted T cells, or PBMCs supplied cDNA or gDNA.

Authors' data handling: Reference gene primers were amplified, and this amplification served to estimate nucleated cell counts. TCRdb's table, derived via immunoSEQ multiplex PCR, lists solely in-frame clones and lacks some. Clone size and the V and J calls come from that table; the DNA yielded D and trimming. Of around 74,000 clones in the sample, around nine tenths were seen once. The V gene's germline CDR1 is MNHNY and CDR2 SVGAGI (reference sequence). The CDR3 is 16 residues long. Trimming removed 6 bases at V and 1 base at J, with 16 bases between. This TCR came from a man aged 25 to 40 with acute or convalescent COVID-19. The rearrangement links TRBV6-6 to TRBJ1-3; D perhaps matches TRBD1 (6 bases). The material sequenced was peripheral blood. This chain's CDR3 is CASRPRTALSGNTIYF. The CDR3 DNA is TGTGCCAGCAGACCGAGGACAGCCTTATCTGGAAACACCATATATTTT.